These 18 T cell receptor beta chains originate from one sample sequenced in a study of T-cell memory formation after mild COVID-19. Each CDR3 protein is one row after TCRdb ran MiXCR on the 5' RACE reads. The profile shows over 11,000 distinct CDR3 sequences, approximately 20% of them singletons. Sequencing was carried out using PBMCs or a T cell subset sorted from them (not recorded which). The receptors stem from an adult woman who had mild COVID-19 (a few samples of this study predate the infection). Cell type and time point are not known.

Worth noting for this clonotype: A read error is possible here, since a much larger clone lies one base away. V is TRBV2 and J is TRBJ2-5; D unresolved. The CDR3 contains 15 residues. In germline, CDR1 is SNHLY, CDR2 FYNNEI. The chain's CDR3 is CAISSPIDEQETQYF. The DNA of the CDR3 is TGTGCCATCAGTTCCCCGATCGATGAACAAGAGACCCAGTACTTC.

The chain employs TRBV5-1 and TRBJ2-3, with TRBD1 matching over 9 bases. The V gene end was trimmed by 3 bases and the J gene end by 4 bases; junction bases not matched to a gene: 9. CDR1 is SGHRS, CDR2 YFSETQ, per germline. This CDR3 contains 16 residues. CDR3 DNA: TGCGCCAGCAGCTGGGGACAGGGAACGGAAGCAGATACGCAGTATTTT. Amino acids: CASSWGQGTEADTQYF. The variable domain in full, with the rest retrieved from reference TRBV5-1 and TRBJ2-3, is KAGVTQTPRYLIKTRGQQVTLSCSPISGHRSVSWYQQTPGQGLQFLFEYFSETQRNKGNFPGRFSGRQFSNSRSEMNVSTLELGDSALYLCASSWGQGTEADTQYFGPGTRLTVL.

This sequence joins TRBV7-9 and TRBJ2-1; D call uncertain. The ends were cut back, 5 bases at V and 7 bases at J, with 9 bases in the middle. Germline lookup yields CDR1 SEHNR and CDR2 FQNEAQ (reference sequence). This CDR3 spans 12 amino acids. The CDR3 bases are TGTGCCAGCAGCCCACGCTCGAATGAGCAGTTCTTC. Protein sequence: CASSPRSNEQFF.

In this sample, this clonotype turned up many times. Here the CDR3 reads CASSQDLGTEAFF. DNA of the CDR3: TGCGCCAGCAGCCAAGATCTTGGGACTGAAGCTTTCTTT. The chain joins TRBV4-1 to TRBJ1-1; D gene ambiguous. The V gene lost 0 bases and the J gene lost 5 bases, with 7 bases spanning the gap. In germline, CDR1 is MGHRA, CDR2 YSYEKL. The CDR3 extends over 13 amino acids.

This clonotype occurred many times. This sequence joins TRBV3-1 and TRBJ2-7; 9 bases align to TRBD2. Germline V gene lookup returns CDR1 LGHDT and CDR2 YNNKEL (reference sequence). The V gene end was trimmed by 2 bases and the J gene end by 1 base; junction bases not matched to a gene: 6. The CDR3 is 16 residues long. The CDR3 DNA is TGTGCCAGCAGCCAACAACGCGGGGGGGGTTCCTACGAGCAGTACTTC. Translated: CASSQQRGGGSYEQYF.

This clonotype has at least ten counts. The V and J genes are TRBV24-1 and TRBJ2-1; the D gene is possibly TRBD1 (7 bases). Trimming took off 0 bases at V and 2 bases at J, with 13 bases between the two ends. CDR3 length equals 17 residues. Per germline, CDR1 KGHDR and CDR2 SFDVKD. The DNA for the CDR3 is TGTGCCACCAGTGATTTGCAGGGGGGAGAGGCCTACAATGAGCAGTTCTTC. It encodes CATSDLQGGEAYNEQFF.

This clonotype was seen many times. The chain is built from TRBV11-3 and TRBJ2-5; tentatively, D is TRBD2 (6 bases). V dropped 5 bases and J dropped 5 bases, with 6 bases sitting between them. Germline values: CDR1 SGHNT, CDR2 YENEEA. The CDR3 sequence is 11 residues long. The CDR3 DNA sequence: TGTGCCAGCAGCCGGGGGGAGACCCAGTACTTC. It encodes CASSRGETQYF. The complete variable domain, with remaining parts taken from reference TRBV11-3 and TRBJ2-5, reads EAGVVQSPRYKIIEKKQPVAFWCNPISGHNTLYWYLQNLGQGPELLIRYENEEAVDDSQLPKDRFSAERLKGVDSTLKIQPAELGDSAVYLCASSRGETQYFGPGTRLLVL.

This clonotype was seen repeatedly, ten times or more. The chain is built from TRBV4-2 and TRBJ2-5, with a tentative D call TRBD2 (6 bases). V was pared by 0 bases and J by 7 bases, with 15 bases between. Per the germline V gene, CDR1 is LGHNA and CDR2 is YNFKEQ. This CDR3 contains 15 residues. In DNA, the CDR3 is TGTGCCAGCAGCCAAGATGGTAGCGGAGTGGGGACCCAGTACTTC. This translates into CASSQDGSGVGTQYF.

This clonotype was detected ten times or more. This chain links TRBV2 with TRBJ2-7, with D uncertain. The CDR3 spans 13 residues. V was pared by 5 bases and J by 2 bases, with 10 bases between. Germline CDR1 and CDR2: SNHLY and FYNNEI. The CDR3 sequence: CASSREPTYEQYF. The CDR3 DNA sequence: TGTGCCAGCAGTAGAGAGCCCACCTACGAGCAGTACTTC.

This clonotype was picked up many times. At one of its ends the junction is not consistent with the germline gene, which may arise from a read error. V gene TRBV12-3 or TRBV12-4 combines with J gene TRBJ1-4; no reliable D call. CDR3 length: 13 amino acids. The CDR3 DNA reads as TGTGCCAGCAGTTTGGGCTCTAATGAAAAATTGTTTTTT. Amino acid sequence: CASSLGSNEKLFF.

Many counts were recorded for this clonotype. The rearrangement uses TRBV9 and TRBJ2-7, with 12 bases lining up with TRBD1. V gave up 4 bases and J gave up 2 bases; unmatched junction bases: 10. The CDR3 contains 17 residues. Germline loops: CDR1 SGDLS, CDR2 YYNGEE. CDR3 sequence: CASSQGQGAYIPYEQYF. The DNA for the CDR3 is TGTGCCAGCAGCCAGGGACAGGGGGCCTATATCCCCTACGAGCAGTACTTC.

V usage is TRBV4-3 and J usage is TRBJ2-1; TRBD1 aligns across 10 bases. The CDR3 totals 16 residues. Germline V gene data show CDR1 as LGHNA and CDR2 as YSLEER. V shed 0 bases, J shed 8 bases, and the junction held 7 bases outside the gene matches. This CDR3 reads CASSQERTGGLDEQFF. The CDR3 nucleotides read TGCGCCAGCAGCCAAGAACGGACAGGGGGGTTGGATGAGCAGTTCTTC.

This clonotype was seen ten or more times. The chain combines TRBV9 with TRBJ2-2, with D possibly matching TRBD2 (6 bases). The germline V gene encodes CDR1 SGDLS and CDR2 YYNGEE. This CDR3 has 13 amino acids. V gave up 4 bases and J gave up 5 bases, with 9 bases separating them. The CDR3 region is CASSTLATGELFF. Written as DNA, the CDR3 is TGTGCCAGCAGCACCCTAGCGACCGGGGAGCTGTTTTTT.

This clonotype came up many times. The J gene is TRBJ2-7, the V gene TRBV19, with D tentatively TRBD1 or TRBD2 (6 bases each). CDR3 size: 15 residues. CDR1 is LNHDA and CDR2 is SQIVND in the germline V gene (reference sequence). V was shortened by 3 bases and J by 5 bases, with 17 bases between the two germline ends. The CDR3 spells CASSMPRGPLDEQYF. CDR3 bases: TGTGCCAGTAGTATGCCCCGGGGGCCCCTCGACGAGCAGTACTTC.

This clonotype was observed many times. J is TRBJ2-5 and V is TRBV15; 11 bases agree with TRBD2. Germline CDR1 and CDR2: LNHNV and YYDKDF (reference sequence). The CDR3 spans 15 residues. V lost 2 bases to trimming and J lost 2 bases; unmatched junction nucleotides: 1. The CDR3 DNA sequence: TGTGCCACCAGCAGACGACTAGCGGGGCAAGAGACCCAGTACTTC. Protein: CATSRRLAGQETQYF.

At least ten counts were recorded for this clonotype. The chain uses TRBV19 and TRBJ2-1; 8 bases match TRBD1. This CDR3 is 14 amino acids long. The V segment lost 5 bases and the J segment 7 bases; nucleotides outside the gene matches: 7. Germline loops: CDR1 LNHDA, CDR2 SQIVND (reference sequence). The CDR3 region has the DNA TGTGCCAGTAGTCCCAGACAGGGGTGGAATGAGCAGTTCTTC. As protein: CASSPRQGWNEQFF.

This clonotype showed up many times. At one end the junction does not follow the germline gene, possibly because of a read error. The chain couples TRBV7-7 to TRBJ2-7; D is unclear. Germline CDR1 and CDR2: SSHAT and FNYEAQ (reference sequence). The CDR3 loop spans 13 amino acids. The CDR3 nucleotides read TGTGCTAGCAGCTTGAATAGTAGGTACGAGCAGTACTTC. This encodes CASSLNSRYEQYF.

The V gene is TRBV29-1, the J gene TRBJ2-3, with 11 bases aligning to TRBD2. Germline V gives CDR1 SQVTM, CDR2 ANQGSEA. With V trimmed by 6 bases and J by 2 bases, 10 bases remained unmatched. This CDR3 spans 16 amino acids. CDR3 sequence reads: CSVRGLAGGSTDTQYF. The CDR3 DNA reads as TGCAGCGTGAGGGGCCTAGCGGGAGGTTCCACAGATACGCAGTATTTT.